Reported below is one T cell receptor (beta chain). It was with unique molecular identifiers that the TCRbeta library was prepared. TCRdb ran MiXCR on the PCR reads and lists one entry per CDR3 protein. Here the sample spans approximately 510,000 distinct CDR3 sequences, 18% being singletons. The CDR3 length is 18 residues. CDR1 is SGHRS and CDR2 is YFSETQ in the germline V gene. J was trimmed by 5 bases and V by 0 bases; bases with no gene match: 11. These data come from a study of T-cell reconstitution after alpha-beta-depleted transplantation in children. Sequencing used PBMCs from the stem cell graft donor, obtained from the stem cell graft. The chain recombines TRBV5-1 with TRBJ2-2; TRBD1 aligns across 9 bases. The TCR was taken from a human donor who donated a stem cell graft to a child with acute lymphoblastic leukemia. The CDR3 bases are TGCGCCAGCAGCTTGGTAACAGGGGGCCGCCCCCTAACCGGGGAGCTGTTTTTT. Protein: CASSLVTGGRPLTGELFF.